The rows below give T cell receptor beta chains drawn from one sample of a study of blood T cell repertoires in COVID-19. Assay used: immunoSEQ multiplex PCR; TCRdb lists only in-frame clones, some missing. The sample records 160,000 or so clones, 88% being singletons. Sequences were obtained from PBMCs or T cells enriched from blood (not recorded which). Every receptor here comes from a woman between 45 and 60 years old who had recovered from COVID-19. Each CDR3 is given with its conserved first and last residue. A D gene is named only where the DNA matches it firmly. Size is omitted from some rows. Given values are once, few, many or a class for expanded clones.

clone_size	v_call	d_call	j_call	cdr3_aa	cdr3_nt
-	TRBV5-4	-	TRBJ1-4	CASSLGGGTNEKLFF	TGTGCCAGCAGCTTGGGCGGTGGAACTAATGAAAAACTGTTTTTT
-	TRBV27	-	TRBJ1-2	CASSYPGQGSYLGGYTF	TGTGCCAGCAGTTACCCTGGGCAGGGGAGCTACTTAGGGGGCTACACCTTC
-	TRBV3-1/TRBV3-2	-	TRBJ1-2	CASSQTGGRAYGYTF	TGTGCCAGCAGCCAGACCGGAGGGAGGGCCTATGGCTACACCTTC
-	TRBV7-7	TRBD2	TRBJ2-1	CASSLVLAGSYNEQFF	TGTGCTAGCAGCTTAGTACTAGCGGGGTCCTACAATGAGCAGTTCTTC
-	TRBV2	-	TRBJ1-1	CASSETWNTEAFF	TGTGCCAGCAGTGAAACATGGAACACTGAAGCTTTCTTT
once	TRBV27	-	TRBJ2-4	CASSLISRFRRKNIQYF	TGTGCCAGCAGCCTTATCTCAAGGTTCAGGAGGAAAAACATTCAGTACTTC
-	TRBV14	TRBD2	TRBJ2-5	CASRERGVETQYF	TGTGCCAGCAGGGAGCGGGGGGTAGAGACCCAGTACTTC
-	TRBV11-3	-	TRBJ1-3	CASSSGVSGNTIYF	TGTGCCAGCAGCTCCGGAGTCTCTGGAAACACCATATATTTT
-	TRBV7-8	TRBD2	TRBJ2-3	CASSRRGLAPDTQYF	TGTGCCAGCTCACGACGTGGACTAGCACCAGATACGCAGTATTTT
-	TRBV23-1	-	TRBJ1-1	CASSQPSQGNHHTFF	TGCGCCAGCAGTCAACCGTCCCAGGGTAACCACCACACTTTCTTT
-	TRBV6-5	TRBD2	TRBJ2-1	CASRSGGYNEQFF	TGTGCCAGCAGAAGCGGGGGGTACAATGAGCAGTTCTTC
-	TRBV6-2/TRBV6-3	TRBD2	TRBJ2-3	CASSYPGLADSDTQYF	TGTGCCAGCAGTTACCCGGGACTAGCAGATTCAGATACGCAGTATTTT
-	TRBV7-8	TRBD2	TRBJ2-1	CASSLVGLAGGNEQFF	TGTGCCAGCAGCTTAGTCGGGTTAGCGGGGGGAAATGAGCAGTTCTTC
many	TRBV7-9	TRBD1	TRBJ1-2	CASSLIVGTDYGYTF	TGTGCCAGCAGCTTAATCGTGGGGACAGACTATGGCTACACCTTC
-	TRBV12-5	-	TRBJ1-2	CASGSGNYGYTF	TGTGCTAGTGGTTCAGGGAACTATGGCTACACCTTC
-	TRBV3-1/TRBV3-2	-	TRBJ2-7	CASSQDPTAYEQYF	TGTGCCAGCAGCCAAGATCCGACAGCCTACGAGCAGTACTTC
-	TRBV10-3	-	TRBJ2-5	CAASPGPQPFSFQETQYF	TGTGCCGCTTCACCGGGTCCTCAGCCTTTTTCCTTCCAAGAGACCCAGTACTTC
-	TRBV12-3/TRBV12-4	-	TRBJ1-3	CASNSGNTIYF	TGTGCCAGCAACAGCGGAAACACCATATATTTT
-	TRBV19	TRBD1	TRBJ2-7	CASSIRPTGGYSYEQYF	TGTGCCAGTAGTATCCGACCGACAGGGGGGTACTCCTACGAGCAGTACTTC
-	TRBV3-1/TRBV3-2	-	TRBJ1-3	CASSQPPDGNTIYF	TGTGCCAGCAGCCAACCTCCAGATGGAAACACCATATATTTT
-	TRBV3-1/TRBV3-2	-	TRBJ2-7	CASAGLYEQYF	TGTGCCAGCGCTGGCCTCTACGAGCAGTACTTC
-	TRBV6-1	-	TRBJ2-7	CASSEILGLPSYEQYF	TGTGCCAGCAGTGAAATCTTGGGACTGCCCTCCTACGAGCAGTACTTC
-	TRBV19	-	TRBJ2-3	CASSIAAVDLSTQYF	TGTGCCAGTAGTATAGCCGCCGTCGACTTGAGTACGCAGTATTTT